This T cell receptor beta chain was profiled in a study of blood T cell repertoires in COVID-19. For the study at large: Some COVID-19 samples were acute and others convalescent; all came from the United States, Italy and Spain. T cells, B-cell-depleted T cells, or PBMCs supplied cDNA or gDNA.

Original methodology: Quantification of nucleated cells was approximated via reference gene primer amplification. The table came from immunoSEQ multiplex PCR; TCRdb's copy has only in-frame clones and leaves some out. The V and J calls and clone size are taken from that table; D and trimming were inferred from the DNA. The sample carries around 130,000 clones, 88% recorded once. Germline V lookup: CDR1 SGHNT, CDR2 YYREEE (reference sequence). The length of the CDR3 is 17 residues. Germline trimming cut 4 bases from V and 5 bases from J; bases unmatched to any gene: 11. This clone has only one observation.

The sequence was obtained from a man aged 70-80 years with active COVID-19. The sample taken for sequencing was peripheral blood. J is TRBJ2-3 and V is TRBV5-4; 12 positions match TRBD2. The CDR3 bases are TGTGCCAGCAGCCCGCTGACTAGCGGGAGTTATGGAGATACGCAGTATTTT. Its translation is CASSPLTSGSYGDTQYF.